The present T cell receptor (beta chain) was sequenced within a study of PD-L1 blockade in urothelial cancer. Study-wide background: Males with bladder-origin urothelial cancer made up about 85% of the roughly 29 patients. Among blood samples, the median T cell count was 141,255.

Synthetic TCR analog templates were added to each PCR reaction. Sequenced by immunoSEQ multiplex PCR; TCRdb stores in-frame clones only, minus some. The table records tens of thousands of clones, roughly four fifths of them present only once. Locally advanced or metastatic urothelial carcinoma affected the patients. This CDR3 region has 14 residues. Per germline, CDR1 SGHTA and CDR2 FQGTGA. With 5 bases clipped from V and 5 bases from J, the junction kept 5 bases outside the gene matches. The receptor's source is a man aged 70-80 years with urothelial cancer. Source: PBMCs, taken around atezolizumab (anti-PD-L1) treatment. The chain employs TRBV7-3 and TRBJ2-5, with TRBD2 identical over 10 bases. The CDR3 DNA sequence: TGTGCCAGCAGCCCAGCGGGGGGGATGGAGACCCAGTACTTC. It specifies CASSPAGGMETQYF.